These 23 T cell receptor beta chains share one sample of origin, sequenced in a study of T-cell reconstitution after alpha-beta-depleted transplantation in children. The library targeted TCRbeta and was prepared with unique molecular identifiers. TCRdb reprocessed the PCR reads via MiXCR and lists one record per CDR3 protein. The table includes 250,000 to 300,000 distinct CDR3 sequences, approximately 7.3% detected once. Their cognate antigens are unknown. Study-wide findings and caveats: From newly produced T cells came most of the T-cell counts and diversity one year after transplant.

The material was peripheral blood, obtained 360 days after TCRalphabeta/CD19-depleted stem cell transplant. These receptors all stem from a female patient younger than 10 who had a stem cell transplant for Fanconi anemia, so the T cells may come from the graft donor.

CDR3 DNA sequence: TGTGCCAGCAGCCCGGGACGGAGCTCCTACGAGCAGTACTTC. Amino acid sequence: CASSPGRSSYEQYF. V gene TRBV3-1 combines with J gene TRBJ2-7, with D perhaps given as TRBD1 or TRBD2 (5 bases each). The CDR3 is 14 amino acids. Germline V gives CDR1 LGHDT, CDR2 YNNKEL (reference sequence). The germline V and J ends were trimmed by 4 bases and 0 bases, with 10 bases remaining between them.

This clonotype was found a few times. The chain recombines TRBV20-1 with TRBJ1-6; 9 nucleotides agree with TRBD1. V shed 0 bases and J 9 bases; nucleotides not matched to a gene: 6. CDR3 length: 15 residues. CDR1 is DFQATT, CDR2 SNEGSKA, per germline (reference sequence). This CDR3 is CSAREPGQGGSPLHF. DNA for the CDR3: TGCAGTGCTAGAGAACCGGGACAGGGAGGTTCACCCCTCCACTTT.

This clonotype was seen repeatedly, ten times or more. The V call is TRBV10-3, the J call TRBJ2-1; D not resolved. CDR3 length: 13 amino acids. CDR1 ENHRY and CDR2 SYGVKD come from the germline V gene. V dropped 3 bases and J dropped 10 bases, with 13 bases sitting between them. CDR3 sequence: CAISDARSQEQFF. Here the CDR3 DNA reads TGTGCCATCAGTGATGCTAGGTCGCAAGAGCAGTTCTTC.

This clonotype has at least ten counts. This sequence joins TRBV12-3 or TRBV12-4 and TRBJ2-7, with TRBD2 matching over 7 bases. V lost 5 bases and J lost 0; bases outside the gene matches: 10. This CDR3 contains 16 residues. The CDR3 DNA reads TGTGCCAGCAGTCCCCGGGGAGGGGCAAGCTCCTACGAGCAGTACTTC. It yields the protein CASSPRGGASSYEQYF.

This clonotype has a count of ten or more. The rearrangement links TRBV7-6 to TRBJ2-2; no reliable D call. Per germline, CDR1 SGHVS and CDR2 FNYEAQ. The CDR3 loop spans 13 amino acids. Trimming cost V 5 bases and J 5 bases, with 9 bases left between them. As DNA, the CDR3 is TGTGCCAGCAGCCGCTTGGGAACCGGGGAGCTGTTTTTT. Amino acids: CASSRLGTGELFF.

This clonotype came up many times. This chain joins TRBV6-2 or TRBV6-3 and TRBJ2-3, with D perhaps TRBD1 (5 bases). The V end was cut by 6 bases, the J end by 4 bases, with 11 bases between. The germline V gene has CDR1 MNHEY and CDR2 SVGEGT. This CDR3 comprises 13 residues. CDR3 sequence (DNA): TGTGCCAGCAGCTTCAGGGATCCAGATACGCAGTATTTT. Its protein product is CASSFRDPDTQYF.

The CDR3 DNA follows: TGTGCCAGCAGCGGGACAGGGTCTGGAAACACCATATATTTT. Residues: CASSGTGSGNTIYF. The chain recombines TRBV9 with TRBJ1-3, with 8 nucleotides matching TRBD1. The CDR3 loop spans 14 amino acids. CDR1 is SGDLS and CDR2 is YYNGEE in the germline V gene. With V trimmed by 3 bases and J by 1 base, 0 bases remained unmatched.

The chain carries TRBV28 and TRBJ1-2, with 10 bases fitting TRBD1. The germline V gene encodes CDR1 MDHEN and CDR2 SYDVKM. The CDR3 length is 14 residues. Losses at the gene ends were 3 bases for V and 5 bases for J; bases not matched to a gene: 3. CDR3 in amino acids: CASSFRDRGYGYTF. The CDR3, as DNA: TGTGCCAGCAGTTTCAGGGACAGGGGTTATGGCTACACCTTC.

This rearrangement joins TRBV11-2 to TRBJ1-2; a weak D match, TRBD1 (6 bases). The germline gives CDR1 SGHAT, CDR2 FQNNGV. The V and J ends lost 5 bases and 8 bases respectively, with 18 bases between them. The length of the CDR3 is 14 residues. This CDR3 is CASSKRTDSVGYTF. Here the CDR3 DNA reads TGTGCCAGCAGCAAACGGACAGACAGTGTAGGCTACACCTTC.

This clonotype was detected ten times or more. V is TRBV9 and J is TRBJ2-2; D perhaps matches TRBD1 (6 bases). The CDR3 totals 17 residues. With 1 base removed from V and 0 bases from J, the gap between germline ends came to 13 bases. CDR1 and CDR2 from the germline V gene are SGDLS and YYNGEE. Here the CDR3 DNA reads TGTGCCAGCAGCGTACGGGGACACCGATCGAACACCGGGGAGCTGTTTTTT. Its protein is CASSVRGHRSNTGELFF.

This clonotype was detected many times. The chain joins TRBV20-1 to TRBJ2-7; 7 positions agree with TRBD1. The CDR3 is 13 residues long. Trimming removed 6 bases from V and 3 bases from J; junction bases left unmatched: 8. Germline values: CDR1 DFQATT, CDR2 SNEGSKA (reference sequence). The CDR3 is CSAQKGASYEQYF. The CDR3 DNA sequence: TGCAGTGCCCAAAAGGGGGCGAGCTACGAGCAGTACTTC.

This clonotype came up many times. The chain couples TRBV9 to TRBJ2-1; D gene ambiguous. V lost 0 bases to trimming and J lost 5 bases, with 3 bases between them. The germline V gene has CDR1 SGDLS and CDR2 YYNGEE. The CDR3 is 12 amino acids. This CDR3 is CASSVVNNEQFF. For the CDR3, the DNA is TGTGCCAGCAGCGTAGTGAACAATGAGCAGTTCTTC.

Notes on this clonotype: Germline and junction disagree at one end, which may indicate a read error. V usage is TRBV30 and J usage is TRBJ1-5; TRBD1 might be the D (5 bases). The germline gives CDR1 GTSNPN, CDR2 SVGIG (reference sequence). This CDR3 has 12 amino acids. CDR3 residues: CARGVLSQAQHF. The DNA for the CDR3 is TGTGCCAGAGGGGTATTGAGTCAGGCCCAGCATTTT.

Here the CDR3 DNA reads TGTGCCAGCAGTATACAGGGGGCCCCTGAAGCTTTCTTT. Translation gives CASSIQGAPEAFF. The chain is built from TRBV12-3 or TRBV12-4 and TRBJ1-1, with 9 bases aligning to TRBD1. This CDR3 comprises 13 residues. Trimming at V came to 5 bases and at J to 6 bases, leaving 4 bases not matched to a gene.

With regard to this clonotype: A read error may explain this, as a much larger clone is one base away. V gene TRBV28 combines with J gene TRBJ1-1; D uncertain. From germline, CDR1 is MDHEN and CDR2 SYDVKM. The CDR3 has 12 residues. The CDR3 protein is CASSDQNTVAFF. The CDR3 region has the DNA TGTGCCAGCAGTGATCAGAACACTGTAGCTTTCTTT. The entire variable domain, with the rest obtained from reference TRBV28 and TRBJ1-1, is as follows: DVKVTQSSRYLVKRTGEKVFLECVQDMDHENMFWYRQDPGLGLRLIYFSYDVKMKEKGDIPEGYSVSREKKERFSLILESASTNQTSMYLCASSDQNTVAFFGQGTRLTVV.

The chain uses TRBV11-2 and TRBJ2-3; no definite D call. Trimming shortened V by 5 bases and J by 0 bases, and 18 bases separated the two germline ends. This CDR3 spans 17 amino acids. In germline, CDR1 is SGHAT, CDR2 FQNNGV. This CDR3 reads CASSTPDFLTSTDTQYF. The CDR3 DNA reads TGTGCCAGCAGCACTCCAGATTTTTTAACTAGCACAGATACGCAGTATTTT.

This clonotype was recorded many times. This chain links TRBV12-3 or TRBV12-4 with TRBJ2-5; TRBD1 might be the D (6 bases). V dropped 1 base and J dropped 5 bases, with 14 bases sitting between them. The CDR3 sequence is 15 residues long. CDR3 region: CASSLGQGLIETQYF. The CDR3 nucleotides read TGTGCCAGCAGTTTAGGGCAGGGGCTCATTGAGACCCAGTACTTC.

This clonotype has ten or more counts. The chain employs TRBV28 and TRBJ1-1; D gene unclear. The CDR3 has 11 residues. Germline V gene data show CDR1 as MDHEN and CDR2 as SYDVKM. V shed 6 bases and J shed 13 bases, with 15 bases lying between them. The CDR3 protein is CASSYTGVGFF. CDR3 nucleotide sequence: TGTGCCAGCAGCTACACTGGAGTCGGTTTCTTT.

This clonotype has a count of ten or more. The chain uses TRBV28 and TRBJ1-1; D is uncertain. V was clipped by 2 bases and J by 7 bases, with 8 bases between them. Germline CDR1 is MDHEN and CDR2 is SYDVKM. The CDR3 length is 12 residues. The CDR3 bases are TGTGCCAGCAGTTTAACCGGGGATGAAGCTTTCTTT. The encoded protein is CASSLTGDEAFF.

This rearrangement joins TRBV18 to TRBJ1-1; D remains ambiguous. CDR1 and CDR2 from the germline V gene are KGHSH and LQKENI. Trimming left V 3 bases short and J 0 bases short, with 8 bases between. This CDR3 spans 14 amino acids. CDR3 amino acids: CASSPSHMNTEAFF. DNA of the CDR3: TGTGCCAGCTCACCCTCCCATATGAACACTGAAGCTTTCTTT.

This clonotype was observed at least ten times. This rearrangement joins TRBV6-5 to TRBJ2-3, with D maybe TRBD2 (7 bases). Trimming stripped 2 bases from V and 3 bases from J, with 12 bases between. Germline loops: CDR1 MNHEY, CDR2 SVGAGI. The CDR3 spans 15 residues. CDR3: CASSYRGAQTDTQYF. Here the CDR3 DNA reads TGTGCCAGCAGTTACCGGGGGGCGCAGACAGATACGCAGTATTTT.

In DNA form, the CDR3 reads TGTGCCAGCAGCTTGCGACTAGCGGGAGGGTTTTCCTACAATGAGCAGTTCTTC. Protein product: CASSLRLAGGFSYNEQFF. This chain uses TRBV7-8 with TRBJ2-1; 14 bases align to TRBD2. V lost 3 bases and J lost 1; bases outside the gene matches: 5. Per germline, CDR1 SGHVS and CDR2 FQNEAQ. CDR3 size: 18 residues.

This clonotype appeared many times. The chain joins TRBV25-1 to TRBJ1-2; a possible D gene is TRBD1 (5 bases). The CDR3 spans 14 residues. Germline lookup yields CDR1 MGHDK and CDR2 SYGVNS. V was clipped by 2 bases and J by 8 bases, with 15 bases between them. CDR3 sequence: CASSEGWGNGGYTF. CDR3 bases: TGTGCCAGCAGTGAAGGGTGGGGGAACGGAGGCTACACCTTC.